The clone carrying this T cell receptor beta chain showed up many times. Its matching antigen is unknown. This sample is part of a study of T-cell reconstitution after alpha-beta-depleted transplantation in children. Study-level results: T-cell numbers and diversity, one year after transplant, stemmed largely from T cells that were newly produced.

The V end was cut by 2 bases, the J end by 0 bases, with 10 bases between. The CDR3 is 15 amino acids. The V gene's germline CDR1 is SGDLS and CDR2 YYNGEE. TCRbeta library construction was performed incorporating unique molecular identifiers. One entry per CDR3 protein, called by TCRdb with MiXCR from the PCR reads. The sample gives roughly 180,000 distinct CDR3 sequences, approximately 12% of which show up once; roughly an eighth is in the top ten. The rearrangement uses TRBV9 and TRBJ2-3, with D possibly TRBD1 on 5 matching bases. The material sequenced was PBMCs, taken before TCRalphabeta/CD19-depleted stem cell transplant. This TCR was recovered from a boy under 10 years old with acute myeloid leukemia, due to receive a stem cell transplant. The CDR3 loop reads CASSVPGASTDTQYF. The CDR3 nucleotides read TGTGCCAGCAGCGTCCCTGGGGCTAGCACAGATACGCAGTATTTT.